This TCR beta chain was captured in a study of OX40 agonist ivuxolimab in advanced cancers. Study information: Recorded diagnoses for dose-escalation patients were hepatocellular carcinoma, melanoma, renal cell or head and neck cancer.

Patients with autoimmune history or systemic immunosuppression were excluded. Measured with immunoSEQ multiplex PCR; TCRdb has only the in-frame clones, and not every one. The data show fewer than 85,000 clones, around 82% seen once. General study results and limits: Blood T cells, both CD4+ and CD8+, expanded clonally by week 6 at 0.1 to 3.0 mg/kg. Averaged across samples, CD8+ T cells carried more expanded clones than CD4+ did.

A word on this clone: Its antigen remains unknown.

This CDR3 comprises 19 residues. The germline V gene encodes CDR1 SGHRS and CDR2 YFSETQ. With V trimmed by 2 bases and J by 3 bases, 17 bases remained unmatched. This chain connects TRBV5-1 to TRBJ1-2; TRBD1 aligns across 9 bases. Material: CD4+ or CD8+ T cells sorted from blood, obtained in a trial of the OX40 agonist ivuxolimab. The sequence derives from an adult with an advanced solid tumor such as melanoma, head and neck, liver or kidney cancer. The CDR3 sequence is CASSFHRRDRVCMDYGYTF. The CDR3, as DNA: TGCGCCAGCAGCTTCCACCGACGGGACAGGGTGTGTATGGACTATGGCTACACCTTC. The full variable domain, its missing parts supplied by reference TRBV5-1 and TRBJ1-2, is KAGVTQTPRYLIKTRGQQVTLSCSPISGHRSVSWYQQTPGQGLQFLFEYFSETQRNKGNFPGRFSGRQFSNSRSEMNVSTLELGDSALYLCASSFHRRDRVCMDYGYTFGSGTRLTVV.